Here is one TCR beta chain with its context. The data were obtained in a study of blood T cell repertoires in COVID-19. Study information: From the United States, Italy and Spain came samples of acute and convalescent COVID-19. In each case, the material was cDNA or gDNA derived from T cells, B-cell-depleted T cells, or PBMCs.

In the authors' methods: Counts of nucleated cells, estimated from reference gene primer amplification, were obtained. Using immunoSEQ multiplex PCR, the repertoire was profiled, and TCRdb retains in-frame clones only, with some absent. The V and J calls and clone size come from that table; D and trimming were worked out from the DNA. The sample lists a few hundred thousand clones; 70% to 90% were seen once. CDR3 size: 15 residues. V lost 4 bases, J lost 7 bases, and 9 bases stayed unmatched. Germline lookup yields CDR1 SGHKS and CDR2 YYEKEE (reference sequence). Two consecutive negative NP/OP PCR tests, clearance, or resolved symptoms defined Cohort 3 recovery.

Sequencing was done on a sample of PBMCs or T cells enriched from blood (not recorded which). This clonotype originated in a woman aged 40 to 50 who had recovered from COVID-19. The genes are TRBV5-5 and TRBJ1-5; TRBD1 matches 9 bases. The CDR3 nucleotides are TGTGCCAGCAGCCCGGGACAGGGAGGGGAGCAGCCCCAGCATTTT. Its protein is CASSPGQGGEQPQHF.